This TCR beta chain came from a study of OX40 agonist ivuxolimab in advanced cancers. Study-level background: The patients' treatment was ivuxolimab, an agonistic anti-OX40 (CD134) antibody. Intravenous ivuxolimab at 0.01 to 10 mg/kg was given to patients every 2 weeks. General study points: By week 6 at 0.1 to 3.0 mg/kg, blood CD4+ and CD8+ T cells had expanded clonally.

TCRdb's copy holds only in-frame clones and misses some; the assay was immunoSEQ multiplex PCR. Of under 50,000 clones listed, approximately 80% are singletons. As for this clone: Antigen specificity is unknown.

Blood sampling was done at baseline, cycle 4 day 1, and cycle 7 day 1. V lost 5 bases and J 9 bases, leaving 17 bases between the germline ends. Germline V gene data show CDR1 as GTSNPN and CDR2 as SVGIG (reference sequence). This CDR3 region has 13 residues. Sequences were derived from CD4+ or CD8+ T cells sorted from blood, sampled in a trial of the OX40 agonist ivuxolimab. The rearrangement joins TRBV30 to TRBJ1-5; D is possibly TRBD1 (5 bases). This TCR was recovered from an adult with an advanced solid tumor such as melanoma, head and neck, liver or kidney cancer. This CDR3 is CAWGAGSRGPQHF. DNA for the CDR3: TGTGCCTGGGGAGCGGGGTCTAGGGGGCCCCAGCATTTT. The full variable domain, completed using reference TRBV30 and TRBJ1-5, is SQTIHQWPATLVQPVGSPLSLECTVEGTSNPNLYWYRQAAGRGLQLLFYSVGIGQISSEVPQNLSASRPQDRQFILSSKKLLLSDSGFYLCAWGAGSRGPQHFGDGTRLSIL.